A single sample gave rise to the 2 T cell receptor beta chains below, sequenced in a study of blood T cell repertoires in COVID-19. Profiling relied on immunoSEQ multiplex PCR, and the TCRdb table lists in-frame clones only, not all of them. This sample yields fewer than 350,000 clones, of which approximately 92% are seen a single time; nearly 7% belongs to the top ten. The sequenced sample consisted of peripheral blood. All receptors derive from a woman in her 30s with COVID-19, enrolled during active disease.

The V gene is TRBV30, the J gene TRBJ2-1, with TRBD2 matching 8 bases. The CDR3 extends over 15 amino acids. V was pared by 5 bases and J by 4 bases, with 10 bases of the junction left unmatched. The germline CDR1 and CDR2 sequences are GTSNPN and SVGIG (reference sequence). The CDR3, as DNA: TGTGCCTGGGGGCTGCCAGCGGGAGTTTACAATGAGCAGTTCTTC. Translation gives CAWGLPAGVYNEQFF.

The genes are TRBV5-1 and TRBJ2-1; D may be TRBD1 (6 bases). The CDR3 consists of 15 residues. CDR1 and CDR2 from the germline V gene are SGHRS and YFSETQ. The ends were cut back, 5 bases at V and 8 bases at J, with 20 bases in the middle. CDR3 region: CASSPTGPKVDEQFF. The DNA for the CDR3 is TGCGCCAGCAGTCCGACAGGCCCCAAAGTAGATGAGCAGTTCTTC.